This TCR beta chain emerged from a study of T-cell reconstitution after alpha-beta-depleted transplantation in children. Researchers prepared the TCRbeta library using unique molecular identifiers, the study reports. TCRdb fed the PCR reads into MiXCR, producing one record per CDR3 protein. The repertoire includes 540,000 or so distinct CDR3 sequences, roughly 24% of them detected once, and 11% to 15% sits in the top ten. The CDR3 consists of 16 residues. Germline loops: CDR1 SEHNR, CDR2 FQNEAQ (reference sequence). Trimming took 4 bases from V and 3 from J; bases not matched to a gene: 5. The clonotype comes from a boy under two years old who had a stem cell transplant for acute myeloid leukemia, so the T cells may come from the graft donor. The chain employs TRBV7-9 and TRBJ2-6; 8 nucleotides line up with TRBD1. This specimen consisted of PBMCs, mostly from graft donor cells, obtained 360 days after TCRalphabeta/CD19-depleted stem cell transplant. The CDR3 sequence is CASSSTTGDGANVLTF. DNA for the CDR3: TGTGCCAGCAGCTCCACGACAGGGGATGGGGCCAACGTCCTGACTTTC.